Listed here are 9 T cell receptor beta chains from one sample, sequenced in a study of sequential checkpoint blockade in melanoma. Method: immunoSEQ multiplex PCR; TCRdb's copy keeps in-frame clones and lacks some. The profile shows around 15,000 clones, 85% to 95% of them singletons. The treatment: randomized to nivolumab then ipilimumab (arm A) or the reverse (arm B). Sequencing was performed on CD8+ T cells sorted from blood (inferred from file names), taken from a patient given nivolumab and ipilimumab in sequence. Receptors originate from a human donor with melanoma.

The rearrangement links TRBV19 to TRBJ2-7; maybe TRBD2 (6 bases). CDR3 size: 13 residues. Germline assignment: CDR1 LNHDA and CDR2 SQIVND (reference sequence). The CDR3 nucleotides read TGTGCAAGTTCGGGAGAGAGGAGGGGCGAGCAGTACTTC. Protein product: CASSGERRGEQYF.

The chain carries TRBV7-6 and TRBJ2-2; TRBD2 is a possible D gene (5 bases). The V end lost 5 bases, the J end lost 9 bases, and 16 bases lay between the germline ends. The CDR3 runs 14 residues. Germline V gives CDR1 SGHVS, CDR2 FNYEAQ. The CDR3 DNA sequence: TGTGCCAGCAGCGGGGAGAGCCTGGGGAGGGAGCTGTTTTTT. Encoded protein: CASSGESLGRELFF.

This clone was counted only a few times. The chain employs TRBV9 and TRBJ1-1; 8 nucleotides align to TRBD1. Germline CDR1 reads SGDLS; CDR2 reads YYNGEE. The CDR3 runs 13 residues. With 4 bases clipped from V and 5 bases from J, the junction kept 4 bases outside the gene matches. CDR3 protein: CASSPGDRTEAFF. The CDR3 DNA follows: TGTGCCAGCAGCCCCGGGGACAGGACTGAAGCTTTCTTT.

The gene calls are TRBV27 and TRBJ1-3; D is ambiguous. This CDR3 spans 14 amino acids. Germline CDR1 is MNHEY and CDR2 is SMNVEV (reference sequence). The ends were cut back, 6 bases at V and 0 bases at J, with 9 bases in the middle. CDR3 coding DNA: TGTGCCAGCAGCCTAGGTATCTCTGGAAACACCATATATTTT. It encodes CASSLGISGNTIYF.

The rearrangement links TRBV5-6 to TRBJ2-7, with 7 bases that match TRBD1. There are 12 residues in the CDR3. With 2 bases clipped from V and 6 bases from J, the junction kept 2 bases outside the gene matches. Germline CDR1 and CDR2: SGHDT and YYEEEE. CDR3 in DNA: TGTGCCAGCAGCTTTGGGGACAGCGAGCAGTACGTC. Translated: CASSFGDSEQYV.

This chain joins TRBV11-2 and TRBJ1-2; D is possibly TRBD1 (6 bases). The CDR3 spans 14 residues. Trimming took off 5 bases at V and 6 bases at J, with 16 bases between the two ends. Germline V gene data show CDR1 as SGHAT and CDR2 as FQNNGV. The chain's CDR3 is CASSPKDRIHGYTF. Written as DNA, the CDR3 is TGTGCCAGCAGCCCAAAAGACAGGATACATGGCTACACCTTC.

DNA of the CDR3: TGTGCCAGCAGCGACCCCGGGACAGGGAGCGCTGAAGCTTTCTTT. Translated: CASSDPGTGSAEAFF. The rearrangement uses TRBV9 and TRBJ1-1; TRBD1 matches at 9 bases. From germline, CDR1 is SGDLS and CDR2 YYNGEE. With V trimmed by 3 bases and J by 6 bases, 9 bases remained unmatched. This CDR3 has 15 residues.

V and J are TRBV19 and TRBJ1-2, with TRBD1 identical over 8 bases. Losses at the gene ends were 6 bases for V and 8 bases for J; bases not matched to a gene: 14. The germline gives CDR1 LNHDA, CDR2 SQIVND (reference sequence). The CDR3 contains 15 residues. The CDR3 spells CASSTRQGKYGGYTF. Here the CDR3 DNA reads TGTGCCAGTAGCACACGACAGGGGAAGTATGGGGGCTACACCTTC.

This chain uses TRBV14 with TRBJ1-2; maybe TRBD1 (5 bases). This CDR3 has 13 residues. CDR1 and CDR2 (germline): SGHDN, FVKESK. Trimming left V 1 base short and J 5 bases short, with 8 bases between. The CDR3 loop is CASSQGQRYGYTF. CDR3 bases: TGTGCCAGCAGCCAAGGACAGAGATATGGCTACACCTTC.